These T cell receptor beta chains were read from a single sample in a study of T cell responses to AZD1222 COVID-19 vaccine. Produced via immunoSEQ multiplex PCR; TCRdb's table is partial and in-frame only. The sample carries around 140,000 clones, about 92% recorded once. The specimen was peripheral blood, collected after recovery from COVID-19. The receptors were sampled from an adult who had recovered from COVID-19. Each CDR3 is given with its conserved first and last residue. A D gene is named only where the DNA matches it firmly. Size is omitted from some rows. Given values are once, few, many or a class for expanded clones.

V	J	size	D	DNA	CDR3
TRBV11-1	TRBJ2-7	NA	NA	TGTGCCAGCAGCTTAGGACTTAGATACGAGCAGTACTTC	CASSLGLRYEQYF
TRBV28	TRBJ2-3	NA	NA	TGTGCCAGCAGTTTCCCAGCGCTTGGAATTGGGGGTACAGATACGCAGTATTTT	CASSFPALGIGGTDTQYF
TRBV5-1	TRBJ1-4	NA	NA	TGCGCCAGCAGCCTGACGGGCCCAGGGGCCACTAATGAAAAACTGTTTTTT	CASSLTGPGATNEKLFF
TRBV5-6	TRBJ2-7	NA	NA	TGTGCCAGCAGCTTGGATCAAGATTACGAGCAGTACTTC	CASSLDQDYEQYF
TRBV19	TRBJ1-2	NA	TRBD1	TGTGCCAGTAGGACAGGGGGCGCGGTTGGCTACACCTTC	CASRTGGAVGYTF
TRBV5-6	TRBJ2-7	once	TRBD1	TGTGCCAGCAGCTCCGGGACAGGGTACGGCGAGCAGTACTTC	CASSSGTGYGEQYF
TRBV6-2/TRBV6-3	TRBJ2-5	NA	TRBD1	TGTGCCAGCAGCTTGACAGGGGGAGGTATGGAGACCCAGTACTTC	CASSLTGGGMETQYF
TRBV4-1	TRBJ2-2	NA	NA	TGCGCCAGCAGCCAAGATCCCCGGGGCAGGGACACCGGGGAGCTGTTTTTT	CASSQDPRGRDTGELFF
TRBV19	TRBJ2-5	NA	NA	TGTGCCAGTAGCCCCTTTGACCCCGCAGCCCAAGAGACCCAGTACTTC	CASSPFDPAAQETQYF
TRBV27	TRBJ2-1	NA	TRBD2	TGTGCCAGCATGAAAGCGGGAGTCTTTTCCAATGAGCAGTTCTTC	CASMKAGVFSNEQFF
TRBV19	TRBJ2-3	NA	NA	TGTGCCAGTACCGACGGGACCGGAGATACGCAGTATTTT	CASTDGTGDTQYF
TRBV5-6	TRBJ2-7	NA	NA	TGTGCCAGCAGCTACGGACGACGCTACGAGCAGTACTTC	CASSYGRRYEQYF
TRBV5-1	TRBJ2-1	NA	NA	TGCGCCAGCAATGAAGGGCACAATGAGCAGTTCTTC	CASNEGHNEQFF
TRBV30	TRBJ1-1	NA	TRBD1	TGTGCCTGGGCGACAGGGGTCACTGAAGCTTTCTTT	CAWATGVTEAFF